This entry lists 20 T cell receptor beta chains sequenced from one sample in a study of blood T cell repertoires in COVID-19 (dated by TCRdb to the early 2020s). The library was prepared using the immunoSEQ multiplex PCR assay. TCRdb retrieved this table from immuneACCESS and kept in-frame rearrangements only. Not all clones are present; in checked studies, unresolved V genes account for under half, and no reason is known for the remainder. This sample is represented by around 200,000 clones; about 87% of them were singletons. The biggest ten clones account for more than 2.5% of the sample. Sequencing was carried out using PBMCs or T cells enriched from blood (not recorded which). Receptors originate from a woman under 40 who had recovered from COVID-19.

The chain has TRBV7-2 and TRBJ1-5, with 7 bases matching TRBD1. Germline CDR1 and CDR2: SGHTA and FQGNSA. This CDR3 region has 15 residues. The V segment lost 2 bases and the J segment 3 bases; nucleotides outside the gene matches: 4. CDR3 sequence: CASSLTTGVNQPQHF. CDR3 sequence (DNA): TGTGCCAGCAGCTTAACCACAGGGGTCAATCAGCCCCAGCATTTT.

The gene calls are TRBV5-1 and TRBJ2-3; D is unclear. This CDR3 has 13 amino acids. Trimming took off 3 bases at V and 3 bases at J, with 8 bases between the two ends. Germline loops: CDR1 SGHRS, CDR2 YFSETQ. CDR3 region: CASSSFGTDTQYF. The CDR3 DNA reads as TGCGCCAGCAGCTCCTTCGGGACAGATACGCAGTATTTT. Based on the CDR3 plus reference TRBV5-1 and TRBJ2-3, the full variable domain is KAGVTQTPRYLIKTRGQQVTLSCSPISGHRSVSWYQQTPGQGLQFLFEYFSETQRNKGNFPGRFSGRQFSNSRSEMNVSTLELGDSALYLCASSSFGTDTQYFGPGTRLTVL.

The chain carries TRBV19 and TRBJ1-1; D is ambiguous. This CDR3 has 15 amino acids. The V gene's germline CDR1 is LNHDA and CDR2 SQIVND (reference sequence). V was trimmed by 2 bases and J by 1 base, leaving 11 bases between them. The chain's CDR3 is CASSIRGARNTEAFF. CDR3 DNA sequence: TGTGCCAGTAGTATACGTGGAGCAAGGAACACTGAAGCTTTCTTT.

CDR3 protein: CASSPLVPQREQYF. Here the CDR3 DNA reads TGTGCCAGCAGTCCACTAGTTCCCCAGCGGGAGCAGTACTTC. V is TRBV6-5 and J is TRBJ2-7; tentative D call: TRBD2 (5 bases). The CDR3 sequence is 14 residues long. Germline V gives CDR1 MNHEY, CDR2 SVGAGI. Trimming left V 5 bases short and J 7 bases short, with 18 bases between.

The rearrangement joins TRBV27 to TRBJ1-1; maybe TRBD1 (5 bases). The germline V gene encodes CDR1 MNHEY and CDR2 SMNVEV (reference sequence). Trimming cost V 3 bases and J 2 bases, with 10 bases left between them. This CDR3 contains 14 residues. CDR3 bases: TGTGCCAGCAGTTTTCAGGGTATAAACACTGAAGCTTTCTTT. As protein: CASSFQGINTEAFF.

The chain uses TRBV29-1 and TRBJ1-2; TRBD1 might be the D (5 bases). Germline V gene sequence: CDR1 SQVTM, CDR2 ANQGSEA. Trimming removed 3 bases at V and 7 bases at J, with 12 bases between. CDR3 length: 12 amino acids. CDR3 nucleotide sequence: TGCAGCGTTGAGGAAGGGGTGCTTGGCTACACCTTC. It translates to CSVEEGVLGYTF.

The chain recombines TRBV7-8 with TRBJ2-4; 10 bases map to TRBD2. The CDR3 is 18 residues long. The J segment lost 7 bases and the V segment lost 0 bases, leaving 12 bases of the junction unmatched. Germline V lookup: CDR1 SGHVS, CDR2 FQNEAQ. As DNA, the CDR3 is TGTGCCAGCAGCTTAGCTCGGGGTAGCGGGGGGTCCCGGAACATTCAGTACTTC. Protein product: CASSLARGSGGSRNIQYF.

J is TRBJ1-2 and V is TRBV5-1; D possibly corresponds to TRBD1 (5 bases). Germline CDR1 and CDR2: SGHRS and YFSETQ. Trimming pared 0 bases from V and 7 bases from J, leaving 13 bases between. This CDR3 comprises 14 residues. The CDR3 loop reads CASSLAQGETGYTF. The CDR3 DNA sequence: TGCGCCAGCAGCTTGGCTCAGGGTGAAACTGGCTACACCTTC.

This chain joins TRBV5-1 and TRBJ2-5; the match to TRBD2 covers 12 bases. Germline assignment: CDR1 SGHRS and CDR2 YFSETQ. V was pared by 4 bases and J by 3 bases, with 4 bases of the junction left unmatched. The CDR3 consists of 15 residues. The CDR3 sequence is CASSASGGAEETQYF. The CDR3 bases are TGCGCCAGCAGCGCTAGCGGGGGGGCAGAAGAGACCCAGTACTTC.

This chain links TRBV29-1 with TRBJ1-2, with D maybe TRBD1 (5 bases). The germline V gene has CDR1 SQVTM and CDR2 ANQGSEA. The V and J ends lost 3 bases and 8 bases respectively, with 16 bases between them. The CDR3 consists of 13 residues. CDR3 nucleotides: TGCAGCGTTGAGATGGGGGAGCGGGAGGGCTACACCTTC. It encodes CSVEMGEREGYTF.

J is TRBJ1-4 and V is TRBV21-1. TRBV21-1 is a pseudogene segment. The CDR3 runs 17 residues. The CDR3, as DNA: TGTGCCAGCAGGACCCGCTTAGCTACAAGGCATAATGAAAAACTGTTTTTT. This codes for CASRTRLATRHNEKLFF.

The chain uses TRBV12-5 and TRBJ1-6, with D tentatively TRBD1 (6 bases). CDR1 and CDR2 (germline): LGHNT, FRNRAP. V lost 1 base, J lost 7 bases, and 14 bases lay in between. This CDR3 has 16 amino acids. Here the CDR3 DNA reads TGTGCTAGTGGTTTGGGGACCACAGGGACGAATTCACCCCTCCACTTT. Translation: CASGLGTTGTNSPLHF.

The chain recombines TRBV7-6 with TRBJ1-3; tentatively, D is TRBD1 (6 bases). CDR3 length: 15 residues. Germline values: CDR1 SGHVS, CDR2 FNYEAQ. V lost 1 base and J lost 4, with 11 bases in between. In DNA, the CDR3 is TGTGCCAGCAGCTTAGGGTCAGGGGTCGGAAACACCATATATTTT. It specifies CASSLGSGVGNTIYF.

A few counts support this clone. The rearrangement links TRBV6-1 to TRBJ2-2; D is ambiguous. Germline V gene lookup returns CDR1 MNHNS and CDR2 SASEGT. V lost 5 bases to trimming and J lost 0 bases, with 7 bases between them. This CDR3 has 14 residues. The DNA for the CDR3 is TGTGCCAGCAGTTGGGCACCGAACACCGGGGAGCTGTTTTTT. The encoded protein is CASSWAPNTGELFF.

The V gene is TRBV7-9, the J gene TRBJ1-6; 8 bases map to TRBD1. CDR1 is SEHNR and CDR2 is FQNEAQ in the germline V gene (reference sequence). V was pared by 5 bases and J by 7 bases, with 10 bases of the junction left unmatched. The CDR3 is 16 amino acids. The CDR3 protein is CASSPGTGRYNSPLHF. For the CDR3, the DNA is TGTGCCAGCAGCCCCGGGACAGGTCGGTACAATTCACCCCTCCACTTT.

The chain links TRBV6-5 to TRBJ1-1, with 9 bases lining up with TRBD1. CDR3 size: 15 residues. Losses at the gene ends were 6 bases for V and 1 base for J; bases not matched to a gene: 6. From germline, CDR1 is MNHEY and CDR2 SVGAGI. DNA of the CDR3: TGTGCCAGCAGCCGAGGGACAGGGCGGAACACTGAAGCTTTCTTT. Its translation: CASSRGTGRNTEAFF.

V and J are TRBV7-3 and TRBJ2-7; D remains ambiguous. The germline V and J ends were trimmed by 3 bases and 3 bases, with 6 bases remaining between them. Per the germline V gene, CDR1 is SGHTA and CDR2 is FQGTGA. This CDR3 spans 12 amino acids. CDR3 region: CASSFRSYEQYF. The CDR3 nucleotides read TGTGCCAGCAGCTTTCGTAGCTACGAGCAGTACTTC.

This clone was recorded a few times. This chain links TRBV4-1 with TRBJ2-1; TRBD1 is a possible D gene (5 bases). Germline V lookup: CDR1 MGHRA, CDR2 YSYEKL. The CDR3 runs 17 residues. V was trimmed by 5 bases and J by 5 bases, leaving 22 bases between them. CDR3 DNA sequence: TGCGCCAGCAGCTCCGCCCGATCCAGGGCCCTTCACAATGAGCAGTTCTTC. This encodes CASSSARSRALHNEQFF.

The genes are TRBV4-2 and TRBJ2-5; a weak D match, TRBD2 (5 bases). The V and J ends lost 0 bases and 2 bases respectively, with 19 bases between them. Germline values: CDR1 LGHNA, CDR2 YNFKEQ. The CDR3 covers 18 residues. The CDR3 coding sequence is TGTGCCAGCAGCCAAGATCTGTGGGCGGGCCGACGGCAAGAGACCCAGTACTTC. Its protein product is CASSQDLWAGRRQETQYF.

The V and J genes are TRBV4-1 and TRBJ1-2; D call uncertain. The germline CDR1 and CDR2 sequences are MGHRA and YSYEKL. This CDR3 contains 14 residues. Trimming stripped 0 bases from V and 4 bases from J, with 9 bases between. The CDR3 spells CASSQDRRAYGYTF. For the CDR3, the DNA is TGCGCCAGCAGCCAAGATCGGAGGGCCTATGGCTACACCTTC.